This TCR beta chain was sequenced in a study of technical replicates of blood from a few donors. The table came from immunoSEQ multiplex PCR; TCRdb's copy has only in-frame clones and leaves some out. The data hold roughly 76,000 clones, with 90% to 95% observed a single time. This CDR3 has 15 residues. Germline CDR1 is WNHNN and CDR2 is SYGVQD (reference sequence). The V gene lost 0 bases and the J gene lost 5 bases, with 11 bases spanning the gap. The sequence was obtained from a human donor in good health. Sequenced sample: T cells isolated from PBMCs. The genes are TRBV10-1 and TRBJ2-1; D gene ambiguous. For the CDR3, the DNA is TGCGCCAGCAGTGAGTCGCTTCGACAAAACAATGAGCAGTTCTTC. This codes for CASSESLRQNNEQFF.